A single T cell receptor beta chain is shown here with its context. These data belong to a study of blood T cell repertoires in COVID-19. About the research overall: The samples span acute and convalescent COVID-19 from the United States, Italy and Spain. PBMCs, B-cell-depleted T cells, or T cells provided the cDNA or gDNA that made up the material.

Authors' analysis steps: Reference gene primer amplification gave estimated nucleated cell counts. TCRdb keeps only in-frame clones here, not all; method: immunoSEQ multiplex PCR. That table gives V, J and clone size, and the DNA gave D and trimming. The sample lists roughly 120,000 clones; under 80% were seen once. The CDR3 sequence is 16 residues long. V was clipped by 4 bases and J by 1 base; unmatched bases: 9. Looked up from germline, CDR1 is SGHRS and CDR2 is YFSETQ. V usage is TRBV5-1 and J usage is TRBJ2-3; 7 nucleotides agree with TRBD2. Input material: peripheral blood. This clonotype originated in a man aged 45 to 65 with acute or convalescent COVID-19. The DNA for the CDR3 is TGCGCCAGCAGCCCCGGACTAGTTGGGGGCACAGATACGCAGTATTTT. Translated, it gives CASSPGLVGGTDTQYF.